The sequence of this T cell receptor beta chain was determined in a study of technical replicates of blood from several donors. Deletions cut 0 bases from V and 3 bases from J, with 5 bases between. Germline CDR1 is SGHRS and CDR2 is YFSETQ. CDR3 size: 13 residues. The table lists this clone with a count of one. Libraries were prepared by immunoSEQ multiplex PCR; TCRdb keeps only in-frame clonotypes and omits some of them. This table holds around 76,000 clones, roughly 91% found once. The receptor was isolated from a human donor in good health. Sequenced sample: T cells isolated from PBMCs. The rearrangement uses TRBV5-1 and TRBJ2-3; D remains unclear. The CDR3 DNA reads TGCGCCAGCAGCTTGGCCCCGACAGATACGCAGTATTTT. This encodes CASSLAPTDTQYF.